These T cell receptor beta chains were read from a single sample in a study of cytomegalovirus exposure and HLA in healthy donors. The protocol was immunoSEQ multiplex PCR, while the TCRdb copy is restricted to in-frame clones and leaves out a portion. The sample contains some 120,000 clones, over 70% of which appear only once. The sample taken for sequencing was PBMCs. These receptors were collected from a woman aged 18 to 35 in good health and CMV-seronegative. Both conserved end residues are part of each CDR3. The D gene is left open where the match is weak. Size is omitted from some rows. Given values are once, few, many or a class for expanded clones.

j_gene: TRBJ1-1
abundance: -
v_gene: TRBV5-1
len: 19
d_gene: -
CDR3nt: TGCGCCAGCAGGCCCCGTCCGGGGGTGGGGGTGAGGGTGAACACTGAAGCTTTCTTT
CDR3aa: CASRPRPGVGVRVNTEAFF

j_gene: TRBJ1-2
abundance: -
v_gene: TRBV7-2
len: 14
d_gene: -
CDR3nt: TGTGCCAGCAGCTTAGAGGGACAAGTCTTAGGCTACACCTTC
CDR3aa: CASSLEGQVLGYTF

j_gene: TRBJ2-1
abundance: once
v_gene: TRBV5-4
len: 15
d_gene: -
CDR3nt: TGTGCCAGCAGCCCGGACAGAAGCTCCTACAATGAGCAGTTCTTC
CDR3aa: CASSPDRSSYNEQFF

j_gene: TRBJ1-1
abundance: -
v_gene: TRBV18
len: 14
d_gene: -
CDR3nt: TGTGCCAGCTCACCACAGGGAGAGAACACTGAAGCTTTCTTT
CDR3aa: CASSPQGENTEAFF

j_gene: TRBJ2-2
abundance: -
v_gene: TRBV21-1
len: 15
d_gene: -
CDR3nt: TGTGCCAGCAGCATGGTAGCGGGAGACCACGGGGAGCTGTTTTTT
CDR3aa: CASSMVAGDHGELFF

j_gene: TRBJ1-3
abundance: -
v_gene: TRBV5-4
len: 15
d_gene: -
CDR3nt: TGTGCCAGCAGCTTAGGGACTGGCTCTGGAAACACCATATATTTT
CDR3aa: CASSLGTGSGNTIYF

j_gene: TRBJ2-7
abundance: -
v_gene: TRBV19
len: 16
d_gene: TRBD1
CDR3nt: TGTGCCAGTAGTATAGATTTCGGGACAGGGGCCTACGAGCAGTACTTC
CDR3aa: CASSIDFGTGAYEQYF

j_gene: TRBJ2-5
abundance: -
v_gene: TRBV9
len: 16
d_gene: -
CDR3nt: TGTGCCAGCAGCGTAGAGGCGGGGATGTACCAAGAGACCCAGTACTTC
CDR3aa: CASSVEAGMYQETQYF

j_gene: TRBJ1-6
abundance: -
v_gene: TRBV11-2
len: 14
d_gene: -
CDR3nt: TGTGCCAGCAGCTTAACAGCAACGGATTCACCCCTCCACTTT
CDR3aa: CASSLTATDSPLHF

j_gene: TRBJ2-5
abundance: -
v_gene: TRBV6-5
len: 14
d_gene: -
CDR3nt: TGTGCCAGCACCCGACACTCGGAAGGAGAGACCCAGTACTTC
CDR3aa: CASTRHSEGETQYF

j_gene: TRBJ1-2
abundance: once
v_gene: TRBV30
len: 11
d_gene: -
CDR3nt: TGTGCCTGGACAGGGGTGGTTGGCTACACCTTC
CDR3aa: CAWTGVVGYTF

j_gene: TRBJ1-1
abundance: -
v_gene: TRBV7-9
len: 15
d_gene: TRBD1
CDR3nt: TGTGCCAGCAGCCTAGGGGGACAGAGGAACACTGAAGCTTTCTTT
CDR3aa: CASSLGGQRNTEAFF

j_gene: TRBJ2-1
abundance: -
v_gene: TRBV18
len: 14
d_gene: TRBD2
CDR3nt: TGTGCCAGCCAGAAAGCGGGGAGTTACAATGAGCAGTTCTTC
CDR3aa: CASQKAGSYNEQFF

j_gene: TRBJ1-2
abundance: -
v_gene: TRBV5-6
len: 14
d_gene: TRBD1
CDR3nt: TGTGCCAGCAGCTCCCGGACAGGGGGGTATGGCTACACCTTC
CDR3aa: CASSSRTGGYGYTF

j_gene: TRBJ2-2
abundance: -
v_gene: TRBV13
len: 16
d_gene: -
CDR3nt: TGTGCCAGCAGCTCTTCCGGGTCTGTCACCCGAGGGGAGCTGTTTTTT
CDR3aa: CASSSSGSVTRGELFF

j_gene: TRBJ2-7
abundance: few
v_gene: TRBV6-1
len: 13
d_gene: -
CDR3nt: TGTGCCAGCAAGATTGCCGGGATCCACGAGCAGTACTTC
CDR3aa: CASKIAGIHEQYF

j_gene: TRBJ1-2
abundance: once
v_gene: TRBV6-5
len: 12
d_gene: -
CDR3nt: TGTGCCAGCCGATTCCAGGGAAGTGGCTACACCTTC
CDR3aa: CASRFQGSGYTF

j_gene: TRBJ1-2
abundance: once
v_gene: TRBV9
len: 15
d_gene: TRBD1
CDR3nt: TGTGCCAGCAGCTCCCAACAGGGGGCGGACTATGGCTACACCTTC
CDR3aa: CASSSQQGADYGYTF